Below are 13 T cell receptor beta chains sequenced from a single sample in a study of blood T cell repertoires in COVID-19. Libraries were prepared by immunoSEQ multiplex PCR; TCRdb keeps only in-frame clonotypes and omits some of them. The sample yields a few hundred thousand clones, about 86% seen once. The material sequenced was peripheral blood. The origin of the receptors is a man aged 60 to 69 with acute or convalescent COVID-19.

The chain links TRBV19 to TRBJ2-3; 7 bases are a match to TRBD1. After removal of 9 bases from V and 5 bases from J, the junction contained 8 bases not matched to a gene. The CDR3 is 13 amino acids. Germline V gene lookup returns CDR1 LNHDA and CDR2 SQIVND (reference sequence). CDR3 in amino acids: CARNRGTGDTQYF. CDR3 nucleotide sequence: TGTGCCAGGAACAGGGGTACCGGAGATACGCAGTATTTT.

The chain carries TRBV27 and TRBJ1-5, with 8 bases aligning to TRBD1. Germline lookup yields CDR1 MNHEY and CDR2 SMNVEV (reference sequence). The CDR3 is 15 residues long. Unmatched junction bases numbered 7, after V lost 3 bases and J lost 6 bases. CDR3: CASSLDRDQRQPQHF. CDR3 in DNA: TGTGCCAGCAGTTTGGACAGGGATCAACGTCAGCCCCAGCATTTT.

The chain couples TRBV7-2 to TRBJ2-5; D is perhaps TRBD2 (7 bases). V lost 5 bases to trimming and J lost 8 bases, with 21 bases between them. This CDR3 has 15 amino acids. Per the germline V gene, CDR1 is SGHTA and CDR2 is FQGNSA. CDR3 region: CASSPRGGRGRTQYF. CDR3 nucleotides: TGTGCCAGCAGCCCCAGAGGAGGGAGGGGGAGAACCCAGTACTTC.

The chain recombines TRBV7-3 with TRBJ1-6; 7 bases map to TRBD1. This CDR3 has 15 residues. V lost 5 bases and J lost 3; bases outside the gene matches: 4. Looked up from germline, CDR1 is SGHTA and CDR2 is FQGTGA. The CDR3 region is CASSDTGDYNSPLHF. In nucleotides, the CDR3 is TGTGCCAGCAGCGACACAGGGGACTATAATTCACCCCTCCACTTT.

The V and J genes are TRBV24-1 and TRBJ2-2; 10 bases are shared with TRBD2. Trimming took 8 bases from V and 5 from J; bases not matched to a gene: 4. CDR3 length: 14 amino acids. Germline V gene lookup returns CDR1 KGHDR and CDR2 SFDVKD. The CDR3: CATKAGGITGELFF. The CDR3, as DNA: TGTGCCACCAAAGCGGGAGGGATAACCGGGGAGCTGTTTTTT.

The chain recombines TRBV5-1 with TRBJ2-7, with 9 bases matching TRBD1. Per germline, CDR1 SGHRS and CDR2 YFSETQ. There are 15 residues in the CDR3. V was pared by 3 bases and J by 5 bases, with 9 bases of the junction left unmatched. The CDR3 DNA is TGCGCCAGCAGCTGGACCGGGACAGGGAGGAACGAGCAGTACTTC. This sequence encodes CASSWTGTGRNEQYF.

This clone occurred once. This chain links TRBV7-2 with TRBJ1-3, with TRBD1 identical over 8 bases. V gave up 4 bases and J gave up 4 bases; unmatched junction bases: 6. Germline CDR1 SGHTA, CDR2 FQGNSA. The CDR3 is 15 amino acids. The CDR3 sequence: CASSSITGGGNTIYF. The CDR3 DNA is TGTGCCAGCAGCTCTATAACAGGGGGAGGAAACACCATATATTTT. Supplemented by reference TRBV7-2 and TRBJ1-3, the full variable domain reads GAGVSQSPSNKVTEKGKDVELRCDPISGHTALYWYRQSLGQGLEFLIYFQGNSAPDKSGLPSDRFSAERTGGSVSTLTIQRTQQEDSAVYLCASSSITGGGNTIYFGEGSWLTVV.

The chain uses TRBV7-9 and TRBJ2-7; TRBD1 matches at 7 bases. Germline V gives CDR1 SEHNR, CDR2 FQNEAQ (reference sequence). With 6 bases clipped from V and 6 bases from J, the junction kept 11 bases outside the gene matches. The CDR3 contains 14 residues. The CDR3 bases are TGTGCCAGCAGTCAGGCAGGGCGACAGGGCGAGCAGTACTTC. It specifies CASSQAGRQGEQYF.

This clone was observed once. This chain links TRBV6-5 with TRBJ1-2; D gene unclear. There are 14 residues in the CDR3. The germline V gene encodes CDR1 MNHEY and CDR2 SVGAGI. Trimming pared 5 bases from V and 4 bases from J, leaving 14 bases between. DNA of the CDR3: TGTGCCAGCAGTCCCGAGGCTACCCTCTATGGCTACACCTTC. It translates to CASSPEATLYGYTF.

The chain links TRBV9 to TRBJ1-1; D is possibly TRBD1 (6 bases). V lost 0 bases and J lost 7, with 10 bases in between. The CDR3 spans 13 residues. Germline assignment: CDR1 SGDLS and CDR2 YYNGEE. This CDR3 reads CASSVAGAGEAFF. The CDR3 nucleotides read TGTGCCAGCAGCGTAGCAGGGGCTGGTGAAGCTTTCTTT.

The chain is built from TRBV7-2 and TRBJ2-1; no firm D call. The germline gives CDR1 SGHTA, CDR2 FQGNSA. The ends were cut back, 0 bases at V and 15 bases at J, with 18 bases in the middle. There are 14 residues in the CDR3. The CDR3 nucleotides are TGTGCCAGCAGCTTAGCGCTACCGGAAAATAAGCGGTTCTTC. It codes for CASSLALPENKRFF.

The gene calls are TRBV11-1 and TRBJ1-1; 9 nucleotides agree with TRBD1. V shed 5 bases, J shed 4 bases, and the junction held 2 bases outside the gene matches. The CDR3 length is 13 residues. Germline V gene lookup returns CDR1 SGHAT and CDR2 FQDESV (reference sequence). This chain's CDR3 is CASSVQGATEAFF. The CDR3 coding sequence is TGTGCCAGCAGCGTACAGGGGGCCACTGAAGCTTTCTTT.

The chain uses TRBV4-2 and TRBJ1-4; D remains unclear. With 0 bases removed from V and 5 bases from J, the gap between germline ends came to 10 bases. The CDR3 consists of 15 residues. Germline V gene data show CDR1 as LGHNA and CDR2 as YNFKEQ. This CDR3 is CASSQENGSNEKLFF. The CDR3 nucleotides are TGTGCCAGCAGCCAAGAGAACGGGTCGAATGAAAAACTGTTTTTT.